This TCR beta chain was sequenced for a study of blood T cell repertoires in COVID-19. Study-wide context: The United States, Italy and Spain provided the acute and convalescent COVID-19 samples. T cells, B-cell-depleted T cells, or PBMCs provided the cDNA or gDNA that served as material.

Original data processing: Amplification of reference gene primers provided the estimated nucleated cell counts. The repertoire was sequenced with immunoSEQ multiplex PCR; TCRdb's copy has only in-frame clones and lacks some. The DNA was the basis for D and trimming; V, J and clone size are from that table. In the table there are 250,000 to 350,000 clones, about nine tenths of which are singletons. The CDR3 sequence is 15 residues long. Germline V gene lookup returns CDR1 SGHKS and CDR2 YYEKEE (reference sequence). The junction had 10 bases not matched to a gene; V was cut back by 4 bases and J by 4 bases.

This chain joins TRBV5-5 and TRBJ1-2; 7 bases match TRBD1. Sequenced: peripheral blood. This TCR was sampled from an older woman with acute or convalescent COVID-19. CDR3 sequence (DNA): TGTGCCAGCAGCCATCTTGGACAGGACTTCTATGGCTACACCTTC. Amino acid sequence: CASSHLGQDFYGYTF.